This TCR beta chain was observed in a study of OX40 agonist ivuxolimab in advanced cancers. Study-level findings and limits: Also present in some nonresponders was a low level of normalized T-cell clonal expansion.

This CDR3 is built from 13 residues. Trimming removed 0 bases at V and 5 bases at J, with 6 bases between. The germline gives CDR1 SGHVS, CDR2 FNYEAQ. TCRdb's table, derived via immunoSEQ multiplex PCR, lists solely in-frame clones and lacks some. Of about 54,000 clones in the sample, approximately 90% are singletons; the top ten hold roughly 9.4%. On this clone itself: Its antigen remains unknown.

V gene TRBV7-6 combines with J gene TRBJ2-3; D remains unclear. This clonotype was sampled from an adult with an advanced solid tumor such as melanoma, head and neck, liver or kidney cancer. Sequenced here: CD4+ or CD8+ T cells sorted from blood, sampled in a trial of the OX40 agonist ivuxolimab. The CDR3 loop is CASSLAKIDTQYF. CDR3 DNA sequence: TGTGCCAGCAGCTTAGCGAAGATAGATACGCAGTATTTT.